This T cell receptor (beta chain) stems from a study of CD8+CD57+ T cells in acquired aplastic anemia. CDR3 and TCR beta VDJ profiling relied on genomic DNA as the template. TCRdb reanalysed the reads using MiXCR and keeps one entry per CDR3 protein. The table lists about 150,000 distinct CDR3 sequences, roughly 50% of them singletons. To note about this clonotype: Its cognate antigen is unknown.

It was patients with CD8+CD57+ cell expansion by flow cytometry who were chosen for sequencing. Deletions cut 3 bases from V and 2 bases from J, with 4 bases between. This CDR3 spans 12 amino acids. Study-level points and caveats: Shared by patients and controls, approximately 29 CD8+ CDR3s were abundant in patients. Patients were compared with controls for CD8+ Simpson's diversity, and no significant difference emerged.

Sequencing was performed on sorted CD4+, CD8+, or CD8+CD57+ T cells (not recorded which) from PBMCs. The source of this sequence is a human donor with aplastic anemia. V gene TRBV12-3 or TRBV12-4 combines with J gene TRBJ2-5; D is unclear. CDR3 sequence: CASSFIQETQYF. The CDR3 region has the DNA TGTGCCAGCAGTTTCATTCAAGAGACCCAGTACTTC.